This T cell receptor beta chain was recovered during a study of OX40 agonist ivuxolimab in advanced cancers. Study information: Aged about 23 to 80 with a mean of about 63 years, they were about 83% male. Study-level results: Determination of antigen specificity was not performed for the expanded peripheral T cells. Both blood CD4+ and CD8+ T cells showed clonal growth by week 6 at 0.1 to 3.0 mg/kg.

Germline-derived CDR1 and CDR2 are SGHTA and FQGNSA. Trimming left V 1 base short and J 11 bases short, with 9 bases between. CDR3 length: 12 amino acids. Repertoires were generated with immunoSEQ multiplex PCR, while TCRdb's copy carries only in-frame clones and drops some. The table lists roughly 60,000 clones, approximately 89% of them singletons. In regard to this clone: Its antigen is not identified.

This receptor was taken from an adult with an advanced solid tumor such as melanoma, head and neck, liver or kidney cancer. The rearrangement uses TRBV7-2 and TRBJ2-4; D unclear. The sequenced sample was CD4+ or CD8+ T cells sorted from blood, obtained in a trial of the OX40 agonist ivuxolimab. This chain's CDR3 is CASSLVGMVQYF. As DNA, the CDR3 is TGTGCCAGCAGCTTAGTTGGCATGGTTCAGTACTTC.